This section outlines one T cell receptor (beta chain) sequence together with its context. Its antigen is currently not known. Nothing much larger sits one base from this clone, and base qualities are not available. TCRbeta CDR3 regions were amplified from genomic DNA by means of the immunoSEQ Assay, a bias-controlled multiplex PCR. As for how the authors treated the data: Nucleated cell counts per sample were estimated from amplification of reference gene primers within the assay. To quantify the absolute abundance of each unique TCRbeta CDR3 rearrangement, sequence reads were collapsed and filtered. Productive Simpson clonality was computed per sample as the square root of Simpson's diversity index over productive rearrangements. The clones in this table, taken by TCRdb from immuneACCESS, are in-frame only. Not every clone is retained; where verified, under half of the shortfall comes from an unresolved V gene, and the cause of the rest is unknown. Clone size and V and J calls were adopted from that table, with D and trimming inferred from the DNA. This sample comprises approximately 350,000 clones, 75% to 90% of them detected only once. In total, the top ten clones hold more than 0.8% of the sample.

The CDR1 and CDR2 encoded by the germline V gene are MGHDK and SYGVNS. At the junction V is shortened by 1 base and J by 3 bases, with 12 bases in between. The CDR3 spans 16 residues, from the cysteine through the phenylalanine. This entry keeps only the CDR3 DNA: 48 bases, framed from base 1. In the prospective study, participants were roughly 18 to 100 years old, resided in 24 geographic areas of the United States, and were enrolled through a virtual design. To assign participants to cohorts, the prospective study relied on clinical history that participants themselves reported in a screening survey and a study questionnaire. Recovered participants in ImmuneRACE Cohort 3 were defined as having two consecutive negative NP/OP PCR tests, clearance from a healthcare professional, or resolution of symptoms. In the prospective study, whole blood, serum and a nasopharyngeal or oropharyngeal swab were collected from each participant by mobile phlebotomists. Prospective study participants could optionally give additional blood draws and questionnaires over an approximately two-month period. Blood samples from the prospective study were shipped frozen or at room temperature prior to DNA extraction.

This specimen comes from a study of blood T cell repertoires in COVID-19 (dated by TCRdb to 2019 to 2021). About the full investigation: Samples from collaborators originated in the United States, Italy and Spain and spanned both the acute and convalescent phases of COVID-19. The prospective study material was composed of cDNA or gDNA derived from T cells, B-cell-depleted T cells, or PBMCs. Subjects who had been exposed to COVID-19, were actively infected with it, or had recovered from it provided the deeply sampled blood TCRbeta repertoires that made up the dataset. The repertoires were released in a freely available public database meant as a resource for research on the immune response to SARS-CoV-2. Samples were obtained from the ongoing ImmuneRACE study (first 160 participants) and from some 1,200 subjects provided by 6 global collaborators. Nearly every sample came with metadata listing a de-identified subject ID, COVID-19 status, age in years and sex. Where available, HLA class I and class II types were obtained from metadata supplied by the sample provider rather than from assay-based typing. The paper's findings and limits, for the study overall: The quantity of clinical and demographic metadata differed by source and by participant and was supplied without curation.

The chain is made from TRBV25-1 and TRBJ2-2, with a tentative D gene TRBD2 over 6 matching bases. The sample was PBMCs or T cells enriched from blood (not recorded which). This clonotype was sampled from a man aged 18 to 29 who had recovered from COVID-19. The CDR3 protein: CASSELEGHDTGELFF. The nucleotide sequence is given as TGTGCCAGCAGTGAATTGGAGGGGCACGACACCGGGGAGCTGTTTTTT.